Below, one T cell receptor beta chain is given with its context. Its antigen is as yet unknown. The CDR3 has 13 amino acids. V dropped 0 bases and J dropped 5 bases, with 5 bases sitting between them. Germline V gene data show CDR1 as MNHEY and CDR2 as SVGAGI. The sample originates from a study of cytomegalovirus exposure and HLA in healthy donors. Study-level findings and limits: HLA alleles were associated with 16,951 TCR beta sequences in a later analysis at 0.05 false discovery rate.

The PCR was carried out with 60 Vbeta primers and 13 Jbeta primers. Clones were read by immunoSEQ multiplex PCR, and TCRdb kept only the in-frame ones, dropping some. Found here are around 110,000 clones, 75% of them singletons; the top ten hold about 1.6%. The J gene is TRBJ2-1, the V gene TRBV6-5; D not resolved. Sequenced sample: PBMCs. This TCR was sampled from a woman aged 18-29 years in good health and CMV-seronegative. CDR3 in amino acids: CASSYSEDNEQFF. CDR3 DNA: TGTGCCAGCAGTTACTCTGAGGACAATGAGCAGTTCTTC.